The 16 T cell receptor beta chains given below trace back to one sample, sequenced in a study of cytomegalovirus exposure and HLA in healthy donors. Vbeta (60) and Jbeta (13) primers were used in the PCR. Produced via immunoSEQ multiplex PCR; TCRdb's table is partial and in-frame only. Across 150,000 to 200,000 clones, the top ten clones capture about 6% of the sample. Sequencing input: PBMCs. These receptors were obtained from a man aged 30 to 39 in good health and CMV-seronegative.

The chain joins TRBV7-9 to TRBJ1-6; tentatively, D is TRBD1 (5 bases). This CDR3 contains 14 residues. V lost 8 bases and J 7 bases, leaving 15 bases between the germline ends. Germline V gene sequence: CDR1 SEHNR, CDR2 FQNEAQ (reference sequence). This CDR3 reads CASDAGVLNSPLHF. CDR3 DNA: TGTGCCAGCGATGCGGGGGTTTTGAATTCACCCCTCCACTTT.

The chain joins TRBV6-5 to TRBJ2-7; 11 bases align to TRBD2. This CDR3 spans 16 amino acids. The germline V gene encodes CDR1 MNHEY and CDR2 SVGAGI. With 3 bases clipped from V and 6 bases from J, the junction kept 10 bases outside the gene matches. CDR3 in amino acids: CASSYETSGALGEQYF. The DNA of the CDR3 is TGTGCCAGCAGTTATGAGACTAGCGGGGCGCTCGGCGAGCAGTACTTC.

The chain links TRBV28 to TRBJ1-4; possible D gene TRBD1, 6 bases. CDR3 size: 16 residues. Germline V CDR1 and CDR2: MDHEN, SYDVKM. V lost 5 bases and J lost 4, with 17 bases in between. The CDR3 protein is CASSTGGGAGNEKLFF. The CDR3 DNA reads TGTGCCAGCAGTACAGGAGGGGGGGCGGGTAATGAAAAACTGTTTTTT.

The chain recombines TRBV19 with TRBJ2-6, with TRBD1 matching over 8 bases. This CDR3 is built from 16 residues. The J segment lost 8 bases and the V segment lost 4 bases, leaving 10 bases of the junction unmatched. Germline CDR1 and CDR2: LNHDA and SQIVND (reference sequence). As DNA, the CDR3 is TGTGCCAGTAGTAGAGGACAGGGCCTCATGACCAACGTCCTGACTTTC. Its translation is CASSRGQGLMTNVLTF.

The CDR3 loop is CATSRGRGVGNQPQHF. In nucleotides, the CDR3 is TGTGCCACCAGCAGAGGCCGGGGGGTGGGCAATCAGCCCCAGCATTTT. This chain joins TRBV15 and TRBJ1-5; D may be TRBD1 (5 bases). The CDR3 spans 16 residues. Per the germline V gene, CDR1 is LNHNV and CDR2 is YYDKDF (reference sequence). Trimming removed 1 base at V and 2 bases at J, with 12 bases between.

The chain has TRBV19 and TRBJ1-5; 7 bases are a match to TRBD1. The V segment lost 6 bases and the J segment 3 bases; nucleotides outside the gene matches: 8. Germline V gene lookup returns CDR1 LNHDA and CDR2 SQIVND (reference sequence). The CDR3 is 15 amino acids. CDR3 region: CASRNTGATNQPQHF. The CDR3 DNA follows: TGTGCCAGTAGAAATACAGGGGCCACCAATCAGCCCCAGCATTTT. The full variable domain, in which reference TRBV19 and TRBJ1-5 provide the parts outside the CDR3, is DGGITQSPKYLFRKEGQNVTLSCEQNLNHDAMYWYRQDPGQGLRLIYYSQIVNDFQKGDIAEGYSVSREKKESFPLTVTSAQKNPTAFYLCASRNTGATNQPQHFGDGTRLSIL.

This chain joins TRBV7-9 and TRBJ2-7; 10 positions agree with TRBD1. The CDR3 contains 14 residues. Germline V lookup: CDR1 SEHNR, CDR2 FQNEAQ (reference sequence). Losses at the gene ends were 5 bases for V and 5 bases for J; bases not matched to a gene: 6. The CDR3 reads CASSPRQGANEQYF. CDR3 sequence (DNA): TGTGCCAGCAGCCCGAGACAGGGGGCCAACGAGCAGTACTTC.

This chain uses TRBV6-5 with TRBJ1-5; TRBD1 matches at 11 bases. Per the germline V gene, CDR1 is MNHEY and CDR2 is SVGAGI. The CDR3 runs to 13 residues. V lost 8 bases and J lost 6; bases outside the gene matches: 3. CDR3 nucleotide sequence: TGTGCCAGCGGGACAGGGGGACCTCAGCCCCAGCATTTT. Translating it yields CASGTGGPQPQHF.

The J gene is TRBJ2-2, the V gene TRBV19; 7 bases align to TRBD2. Trimming took 7 bases from V and 6 from J; bases not matched to a gene: 17. Per germline, CDR1 LNHDA and CDR2 SQIVND (reference sequence). This CDR3 region has 17 residues. CDR3: CASKRIFWREQSGELFF. CDR3 coding DNA: TGTGCCAGTAAGAGAATCTTTTGGCGGGAGCAGTCCGGGGAGCTGTTTTTT.

The V gene is TRBV19, the J gene TRBJ1-5; a weak D match, TRBD1 (5 bases). The germline CDR1 and CDR2 sequences are LNHDA and SQIVND (reference sequence). The CDR3 covers 17 residues. V shed 0 bases and J shed 6 bases, with 18 bases lying between them. CDR3 coding DNA: TGTGCCAGTAGTATAGATCTTGCAGGGTTGGTGGGTCAGCCCCAGCATTTT. Protein sequence: CASSIDLAGLVGQPQHF.

The rearrangement joins TRBV5-1 to TRBJ1-5, with a tentative D call TRBD1 (5 bases). There are 14 residues in the CDR3. Deletions cut 0 bases from V and 5 bases from J, with 9 bases between. Germline CDR1 is SGHRS and CDR2 is YFSETQ. CDR3 loop: CASSLGQKDQPQHF. Here the CDR3 DNA reads TGCGCCAGCAGCTTGGGACAGAAAGATCAGCCCCAGCATTTT.

The chain joins TRBV4-3 to TRBJ2-3, with D perhaps matching TRBD2 (5 bases). Between the trimmed V and J ends, which lost 5 bases and 8 bases, there was a span of 35 bases. CDR1 and CDR2 from the germline V gene are LGHNA and YSLEER. The CDR3 extends over 20 amino acids. The CDR3 nucleotides are TGCGCCAGCAGCTCTGATGACCGACCGGGATCAGCGGCCCGTCGGGGTACGCAGTATTTT. Translation gives CASSSDDRPGSAARRGTQYF.

The chain recombines TRBV5-1 with TRBJ2-5; a weak D match, TRBD2 (6 bases). Germline CDR1 and CDR2: SGHRS and YFSETQ. The CDR3 runs 15 residues. The V and J ends lost 0 bases and 3 bases respectively, with 12 bases between them. The CDR3: CASSLGGWEEETQYF. DNA of the CDR3: TGCGCCAGCAGCTTGGGGGGGTGGGAGGAAGAGACCCAGTACTTC.

The chain is built from TRBV28 and TRBJ2-4; perhaps TRBD2 as D (5 bases). CDR1 MDHEN and CDR2 SYDVKM come from the germline V gene. V gave up 2 bases and J gave up 7 bases, with 12 bases separating them. This CDR3 is 14 amino acids long. The DNA for the CDR3 is TGTGCCAGCAGTTTAGAGGGCCACGGGAACATTCAGTACTTC. Its translation is CASSLEGHGNIQYF.

The chain has TRBV18 and TRBJ1-2, with a weak D call TRBD1 (6 bases). The CDR3 extends over 17 amino acids. Germline CDR1 is KGHSH and CDR2 is LQKENI. V was cut by 3 bases and J by 0 bases, with 17 bases left in between. The CDR3 protein is CASSPRTGGGPNYGYTF. The CDR3 DNA follows: TGTGCCAGCTCACCTAGAACCGGGGGGGGGCCTAACTATGGCTACACCTTC.

The CDR3 protein is CASSWLPDRDGNTIYF. The CDR3 nucleotides read TGTGCCAGCAGCTGGCTTCCCGACAGGGACGGAAACACCATATATTTT. This chain uses TRBV5-5 with TRBJ1-3, with 7 bases fitting TRBD1. Unmatched junction bases numbered 10, after V lost 3 bases and J lost 4 bases. This CDR3 has 16 amino acids. Germline-derived CDR1 and CDR2 are SGHKS and YYEKEE (reference sequence).